This T cell receptor beta chain comes out of a study of cytomegalovirus exposure and HLA in healthy donors. Study summary: A subsequent analysis reported that the 100 to 150 validation repertoires were produced on the same platform that had also been used for the roughly 670 first-cohort repertoires.

CDR1 is SNHLY, CDR2 FYNNEI, per germline. Unmatched junction bases numbered 12, after V lost 7 bases and J lost 8 bases. CDR3 size: 15 residues. Overall study findings and caveats: Cytomegalovirus status was reportedly diagnosed by the classifier with high specificity and sensitivity.

Comment on this clone: Its antigen is undetermined.

Donors were drawn from the approximately 110-subject validation cohort, separate from the roughly 700-subject first cohort. Here immunoSEQ multiplex PCR was the method, and the copy in TCRdb shows in-frame clones only, minus some. The data show some 140,000 clones, roughly nine tenths seen once. The chain combines TRBV2 with TRBJ1-4, with 8 positions matching TRBD1. The source is a woman aged 18-29 years in good health and CMV-seropositive. Sequencing used PBMCs. DNA for the CDR3: TGTGCCAGCACCAGCCAATCCGGGGACAGGGAAAAACTGTTTTTT. Translated, it gives CASTSQSGDREKLFF.